This entry lists 20 T cell receptor beta chains sequenced from one sample in a study of human T cells and chemical hapten exposure. TCRdb passed the RACE reads through MiXCR, listing each CDR3 protein once. The top ten hold approximately 5% of the sample, which has approximately 80,000 distinct CDR3 sequences, around 9.3% seen once. The time point: patch test 2, 6 weeks after DPC sensitization. Documented treatment: therapeutic diphenylcyclopropenone sensitization with weekly scalp DPC. The source was whole blood, collected in connection with sensitization to the hapten diphenylcyclopropenone (DPC). Every receptor here comes from a woman between 50 and 59 years old with alopecia areata. Some clones in this sample may be carry-over from other donors' samples.

This clonotype was detected only a few times. The chain is built from TRBV29-1 and TRBJ2-5, with D possibly being TRBD1 (7 bases). The V end lost 5 bases, the J end lost 4 bases, and 11 bases lay between the germline ends. Germline CDR1 SQVTM, CDR2 ANQGSEA. The CDR3 runs 12 residues. The CDR3 reads CSVFRGAETQYF. The CDR3 DNA reads as TGCAGCGTTTTCAGGGGGGCAGAGACCCAGTACTTC. The full variable domain, completed using reference TRBV29-1 and TRBJ2-5, is SAVISQKPSRDICQRGTSLTIQCQVDSQVTMMFWYRQQPGQSLTLIATANQGSEATYESGFVIDKFPISRPNLTFSTLTVSNMSPEDSSIYLCSVFRGAETQYFGPGTRLLVL.

This clonotype showed up many times. The chain has TRBV5-1 and TRBJ2-7; D gene uncertain. The CDR3 sequence is 11 residues long. Trimming stripped 1 base from V and 3 bases from J, with 2 bases between. CDR1 and CDR2 from the germline V gene are SGHRS and YFSETQ. CDR3 protein: CASSLNYEQYF. The CDR3 DNA sequence: TGCGCCAGCAGCTTGAACTACGAGCAGTACTTC.

The chain has TRBV6-1 and TRBJ1-5; no definite D call. The CDR3 loop spans 13 amino acids. The V end was cut by 9 bases, the J end by 3 bases, with 12 bases between. Germline V gene sequence: CDR1 MNHNS, CDR2 SASEGT. This chain's CDR3 is CASSSQYNQPQHF. For the CDR3, the DNA is TGTGCCAGTAGTTCACAGTACAATCAGCCCCAGCATTTT.

This clonotype was found a few times. This chain uses TRBV12-3 or TRBV12-4 with TRBJ2-7; 10 bases align to TRBD2. This CDR3 is built from 17 residues. V lost 6 bases to trimming and J lost 4 bases; unmatched junction nucleotides: 15. In DNA form, the CDR3 reads TGTGCCAGCAGCTTGGGGAAGAGCGGGAGGGCCATTTACGAGCAGTACTTC. It encodes CASSLGKSGRAIYEQYF.

This clonotype is labeled as medium-sized. The chain carries TRBV28 and TRBJ2-7; 9 nucleotides align to TRBD1. J was trimmed by 2 bases and V by 5 bases; bases with no gene match: 4. The CDR3 consists of 14 residues. Germline V CDR1 and CDR2: MDHEN, SYDVKM. The CDR3, as DNA: TGTGCCAGCAGTCGGGACAGGGTGACCTACGAGCAGTACTTC. Protein sequence: CASSRDRVTYEQYF. Full variable domain (missing parts from reference TRBV28 and TRBJ2-7): DVKVTQSSRYLVKRTGEKVFLECVQDMDHENMFWYRQDPGLGLRLIYFSYDVKMKEKGDIPEGYSVSREKKERFSLILESASTNQTSMYLCASSRDRVTYEQYFGPGTRLTVT.

This clonotype was seen many times. The V and J genes are TRBV20-1 and TRBJ1-4, with TRBD1 identical over 7 bases. This CDR3 region has 13 residues. The germline V gene has CDR1 DFQATT and CDR2 SNEGSKA (reference sequence). Losses at the gene ends were 6 bases for V and 7 bases for J; bases not matched to a gene: 8. This CDR3 reads CSARGGDSEKLFF. Written as DNA, the CDR3 is TGCAGTGCCCGGGGGGGGGACAGTGAAAAACTGTTTTTT.

In this sample, this clonotype turned up a few times. The V gene is TRBV20-1, the J gene TRBJ2-7; possible D gene TRBD1, 5 bases. The CDR3 totals 14 residues. Trimming pared 1 base from V and 9 bases from J, leaving 19 bases between. Germline values: CDR1 DFQATT, CDR2 SNEGSKA (reference sequence). The CDR3 nucleotides read TGCAGTGCTAGAGTTAGTAGGGGATCAATAGTGCAGTACTTC. Translation: CSARVSRGSIVQYF.

The table lists this clonotype with a few counts. The gene calls are TRBV29-1 and TRBJ2-1; D gene uncertain. The CDR3 sequence is 9 residues long. Trimming shortened V by 5 bases and J by 8 bases, and 4 bases separated the two germline ends. Germline V lookup: CDR1 SQVTM, CDR2 ANQGSEA. The CDR3 DNA reads TGCAGCGTTAACTATGAGCAGTTCTTC. As protein: CSVNYEQFF.

The J gene is TRBJ2-7, the V gene TRBV3-1; 7 bases fit TRBD2. Germline V lookup: CDR1 LGHDT, CDR2 YNNKEL (reference sequence). The CDR3 totals 15 residues. The V gene end was trimmed by 1 base and the J gene end by 1 base; junction bases not matched to a gene: 4. The CDR3 is CASSQVLAASYEQYF. The CDR3 DNA is TGTGCCAGCAGCCAAGTCCTAGCGGCGTCCTACGAGCAGTACTTC.

The rearrangement joins TRBV5-1 to TRBJ2-3; D is perhaps TRBD2 (6 bases). This CDR3 region has 12 residues. The V gene lost 8 bases and the J gene lost 7 bases, with 14 bases spanning the gap. Germline CDR1 and CDR2: SGHRS and YFSETQ. This CDR3 is CASGGPGYTQYF. CDR3 in DNA: TGCGCCAGTGGAGGGCCGGGATATACGCAGTATTTT. The whole variable domain, remainder taken from reference TRBV5-1 and TRBJ2-3, is KAGVTQTPRYLIKTRGQQVTLSCSPISGHRSVSWYQQTPGQGLQFLFEYFSETQRNKGNFPGRFSGRQFSNSRSEMNVSTLELGDSALYLCASGGPGYTQYFGPGTRLTVL.

This sequence joins TRBV6-2 or TRBV6-3 and TRBJ2-1, with TRBD2 as a possible D gene (6 bases). There are 16 residues in the CDR3. Trimming left V 7 bases short and J 1 base short, with 17 bases between. CDR1 MNHEY and CDR2 SVGEGT come from the germline V gene. CDR3 region: CASTNGGTPSYNEQFF. The CDR3 nucleotides read TGTGCCAGCACCAACGGGGGTACCCCATCCTACAATGAGCAGTTCTTC.

This chain links TRBV23-1 with TRBJ2-2; D remains ambiguous. TRBV23-1 is sorted into the ORF group, with uncertain function. Trimming took 5 bases from V and 4 from J, leaving 8 bases between them. This CDR3 contains 13 residues. DNA for the CDR3: TGCGCCAGCAGTTGGTCAGGCACCGGGGAGCTGTTTTTT. It translates to CASSWSGTGELFF.

This clonotype was recorded at least ten times. The V gene is TRBV12-3 or TRBV12-4, the J gene TRBJ1-1, with unresolved D. The V gene lost 3 bases and the J gene lost 1 base, with 6 bases spanning the gap. The CDR3 has 13 residues. CDR3: CASSFGKNTEAFF. The CDR3 DNA is TGTGCCAGCAGTTTCGGGAAGAACACTGAAGCTTTCTTT.

This clonotype was seen a handful of times. The genes are TRBV20-1 and TRBJ1-1, with D uncertain. Germline loops: CDR1 DFQATT, CDR2 SNEGSKA (reference sequence). The CDR3 is 10 amino acids. V was shortened by 6 bases and J by 5 bases, with 7 bases between the two germline ends. CDR3 in amino acids: CSAPRTEAFF. The CDR3 DNA sequence: TGCAGTGCCCCGAGGACTGAAGCTTTCTTT.

This clonotype was found many times. The CDR3 DNA sequence: TGTGCCAGCAGTTTATCGGGGACTTACTCCTACAATGAGCAGTTCTTC. Its translation: CASSLSGTYSYNEQFF. V gene TRBV27 combines with J gene TRBJ2-1; the D gene is possibly TRBD2 (6 bases). From germline, CDR1 is MNHEY and CDR2 SMNVEV (reference sequence). The V end was cut by 0 bases, the J end by 0 bases, with 9 bases between. The CDR3 contains 16 residues.

Regarding this clonotype: Since a much larger clone is just one base distant, this may be a read error. The chain links TRBV29-1 to TRBJ1-5, with D unclear. CDR3 size: 13 residues. Germline V gene data show CDR1 as SQVTM and CDR2 as ANQGSEA. V gave up 6 bases and J gave up 6 bases, with 15 bases separating them. CDR3 sequence (DNA): TGCAGCGTGCGTACATGGGATGGTCAGCCCCAGCATTTT. As protein: CSVRTWDGQPQHF. The complete variable domain, with remaining parts taken from reference TRBV29-1 and TRBJ1-5, reads SAVISQKPSRDICQRGTSLTIQCQVDSQVTMMFWYRQQPGQSLTLIATANQGSEATYESGFVIDKFPISRPNLTFSTLTVSNMSPEDSSIYLCSVRTWDGQPQHFGDGTRLSIL.

This clonotype was detected a few times. The V gene is TRBV7-6, the J gene TRBJ2-1; 13 bases match TRBD2. Germline values: CDR1 SGHVS, CDR2 FNYEAQ. Unmatched junction bases numbered 8, after V lost 3 bases and J lost 9 bases. The CDR3 spans 16 residues. CDR3 sequence: CASSFGLAGVVGEQFF. The CDR3 DNA follows: TGTGCCAGCAGCTTCGGACTAGCGGGAGTTGTCGGTGAGCAGTTCTTC. Complete variable domain (other parts from reference TRBV7-6 and TRBJ2-1): GAGVSQSPRYKVTKRGQDVALRCDPISGHVSLYWYRQALGQGPEFLTYFNYEAQQDKSGLPNDRFSAERPEGSISTLTIQRTEQRDSAMYRCASSFGLAGVVGEQFFGPGTRLTVL.

The rearrangement joins TRBV7-9 to TRBJ1-1; D gene unclear. CDR3 length: 16 residues. With 5 bases removed from V and 4 bases from J, the gap between germline ends came to 20 bases. CDR1 is SEHNR, CDR2 FQNEAQ, per germline (reference sequence). The CDR3 coding sequence is TGTGCCAGCAGCCCAGCCCCAAGGGCTGAGACCACTGAAGCTTTCTTT. It translates to CASSPAPRAETTEAFF. The full variable domain, with the rest looked up from reference TRBV7-9 and TRBJ1-1, is DTGVSQNPRHKITKRGQNVTFRCDPISEHNRLYWYRQTLGQGPEFLTYFQNEAQLEKSRLLSDRFSAERPKGSFSTLEIQRTEQGDSAMYLCASSPAPRAETTEAFFGQGTRLTVV.

This clonotype occurred many times. The chain couples TRBV7-9 to TRBJ1-5; the D is unclear. The V gene's germline CDR1 is SEHNR and CDR2 FQNEAQ (reference sequence). The CDR3 is made up of 15 amino acids. V shed 3 bases and J shed 3 bases, with 12 bases lying between them. In nucleotides, the CDR3 is TGTGCCAGCAGCTTGGGTAGTTGGGACAATCAGCCCCAGCATTTT. As protein: CASSLGSWDNQPQHF. Drawing the rest from reference TRBV7-9 and TRBJ1-5, the complete variable domain is DTGVSQNPRHKITKRGQNVTFRCDPISEHNRLYWYRQTLGQGPEFLTYFQNEAQLEKSRLLSDRFSAERPKGSFSTLEIQRTEQGDSAMYLCASSLGSWDNQPQHFGDGTRLSIL.

This clonotype appeared a few times. The gene calls are TRBV7-2 and TRBJ2-7; 8 bases are shared with TRBD2. The V segment lost 5 bases and the J segment 2 bases; nucleotides outside the gene matches: 11. Germline V gives CDR1 SGHTA, CDR2 FQGNSA. CDR3 length equals 16 residues. The CDR3 sequence is CASSTGATSGTYEQYF. CDR3 in DNA: TGTGCCAGCAGCACTGGTGCCACTAGCGGAACCTACGAGCAGTACTTC.